Below are 31 T cell receptor beta chains sequenced from a single sample in a study of shared clonotypes between healthy human individuals (dated by TCRdb to between 2020 and 2021). The method was the immunoSEQ multiplex PCR assay. Entries here come from immuneACCESS through TCRdb and include only in-frame sequences with V and J called. Some clones fail to appear in such tables; in the studies checked, an unresolved V gene covers under half of the shortfall, and the cause of the remainder is unknown. Counted in this sample were roughly 2.5 million clones; just over 90% of them appeared once. The ten largest clonotypes hold 0.13% to 0.15% of the sample. Sequencing was carried out using naive CD4+ T cells sorted from blood. The meaning of the sample's cell subset or site label: CD45RA+ positively selected. The source of these receptors is a man aged 18 to 35 in good health.

The chain employs TRBV5-1 and TRBJ2-1; possible D gene TRBD1, 6 bases. The CDR3 length is 16 residues. The germline V gene has CDR1 SGHRS and CDR2 YFSETQ. With 0 bases removed from V and 0 bases from J, the gap between germline ends came to 10 bases. The CDR3 protein is CASSLEPGHSYNEQFF. CDR3 nucleotides: TGCGCCAGCAGCTTGGAGCCGGGACACTCCTACAATGAGCAGTTCTTC.

The chain uses TRBV2 and TRBJ2-2; TRBD1 agrees at 7 bases. V dropped 6 bases and J dropped 4; count of bases not matched to a gene: 8. This CDR3 has 15 amino acids. Germline V lookup: CDR1 SNHLY, CDR2 FYNNEI. DNA of the CDR3: TGTGCCAGCAGAACCGGACAGGTTAGCACCGGGGAGCTGTTTTTT. The encoded protein is CASRTGQVSTGELFF. Full variable domain (outside the CDR3, taken from reference TRBV2 and TRBJ2-2): EPEVTQTPSHQVTQMGQEVILRCVPISNHLYFYWYRQILGQKVEFLVSFYNNEISEKSEIFDDQFSVERPDGSNFTLKIRSTKLEDSAMYFCASRTGQVSTGELFFGEGSRLTVL.

V usage is TRBV6-1 and J usage is TRBJ2-5; no clear D. The length of the CDR3 is 16 residues. V lost 2 bases and J 1 base, leaving 14 bases between the germline ends. The germline gives CDR1 MNHNS, CDR2 SASEGT. CDR3 residues: CASSEMVRAAQETQYF. DNA for the CDR3: TGTGCCAGCAGTGAAATGGTTCGCGCGGCCCAAGAGACCCAGTACTTC.

J is TRBJ2-5 and V is TRBV4-3; no definite D call. The CDR3 loop spans 13 amino acids. Trimming pared 0 bases from V and 5 bases from J, leaving 7 bases between. The germline gives CDR1 LGHNA, CDR2 YSLEER. CDR3 DNA: TGCGCCAGCAGCCAAGAGATAGGGGAGACCCAGTACTTC. Protein sequence: CASSQEIGETQYF.

The chain uses TRBV6-5 and TRBJ2-7; a weak D match, TRBD1 (6 bases). Germline values: CDR1 MNHEY, CDR2 SVGAGI. The CDR3 length is 14 residues. Deletions cut 5 bases from V and 6 bases from J, with 17 bases between. Here the CDR3 DNA reads TGTGCCAGCAGTCCAGAATACAGGGTGAGCGAGCAGTACTTC. Translation: CASSPEYRVSEQYF.

The V gene is TRBV2, the J gene TRBJ2-1; no clear D gene. The CDR3 has 12 amino acids. The ends were cut back, 5 bases at V and 8 bases at J, with 10 bases in the middle. Germline V gene data show CDR1 as SNHLY and CDR2 as FYNNEI. The CDR3: CASSRFTDEQFF. The CDR3 DNA follows: TGTGCCAGCAGTAGGTTTACCGATGAGCAGTTCTTC.

The chain has TRBV2 and TRBJ1-2; unclear D gene. The CDR3 spans 14 residues. CDR1 and CDR2 from the germline V gene are SNHLY and FYNNEI. V gave up 3 bases and J gave up 5 bases, with 13 bases separating them. The CDR3 protein is CASSEVREIYGYTF. CDR3 bases: TGTGCCAGCAGTGAGGTTCGGGAAATTTATGGCTACACCTTC. The full variable domain, rest sourced from reference TRBV2 and TRBJ1-2, is EPEVTQTPSHQVTQMGQEVILRCVPISNHLYFYWYRQILGQKVEFLVSFYNNEISEKSEIFDDQFSVERPDGSNFTLKIRSTKLEDSAMYFCASSEVREIYGYTFGSGTRLTVV.

The chain combines TRBV7-3 with TRBJ1-2; D remains unclear. Between the trimmed V and J ends, which lost 3 bases and 6 bases, there was a span of 11 bases. The length of the CDR3 is 13 residues. The germline V gene has CDR1 SGHTA and CDR2 FQGTGA. CDR3 protein: CASSLGWRDGYTF. The DNA for the CDR3 is TGTGCCAGCAGCTTGGGCTGGAGGGATGGCTACACCTTC.

This chain links TRBV28 with TRBJ2-7; the match to TRBD2 covers 7 bases. V was pared by 3 bases and J by 2 bases, with 4 bases of the junction left unmatched. CDR3 length: 14 residues. Germline values: CDR1 MDHEN, CDR2 SYDVKM. In DNA, the CDR3 is TGTGCCAGCAGTTTGAGCGGGGCTACCTACGAGCAGTACTTC. Residues: CASSLSGATYEQYF.

The gene calls are TRBV5-6 and TRBJ2-4; 7 bases align to TRBD1. V shed 2 bases and J 0 bases; nucleotides not matched to a gene: 5. The CDR3 extends over 16 amino acids. Germline loops: CDR1 SGHDT, CDR2 YYEEEE. The CDR3 DNA reads TGTGCCAGCAGCTTCGGACAGGTCATAGCCAAAAACATTCAGTACTTC. Encoded protein: CASSFGQVIAKNIQYF.

The chain has TRBV7-8 and TRBJ2-1; 11 bases are shared with TRBD2. Trimming cost V 4 bases and J 2 bases; bases outside gene matches: 10. The CDR3 runs to 18 residues. In germline, CDR1 is SGHVS, CDR2 FQNEAQ. In nucleotides, the CDR3 is TGTGCCAGCAGCTCCGATCTCCTAGCGGGGGGTACCTACAATGAGCAGTTCTTC. Protein product: CASSSDLLAGGTYNEQFF.

V usage is TRBV6-1 and J usage is TRBJ2-6, with a weak D call TRBD2 (5 bases). The germline V and J ends were trimmed by 6 bases and 4 bases, with 10 bases remaining between them. The length of the CDR3 is 14 residues. CDR1 and CDR2 (germline): MNHNS, SASEGT. CDR3 coding DNA: TGTGCCAGCAGGAGGGTAGGCGGGGCCAACGTCCTGACTTTC. This sequence encodes CASRRVGGANVLTF.

For the CDR3, the DNA is TGTGCCAGCGGCACACCGGGACAGCTCTACGAGCAGTACTTC. Translating gives CASGTPGQLYEQYF. The genes are TRBV28 and TRBJ2-7, with 7 bases fitting TRBD1. The germline V gene has CDR1 MDHEN and CDR2 SYDVKM. V lost 8 bases, J lost 3 bases, and 10 bases stayed unmatched. CDR3 length equals 14 residues.

On this clone: This same CDR3 is encoded by further DNA sequences in the sample. This rearrangement joins TRBV27 to TRBJ2-2; D uncertain. The V end was cut by 5 bases, the J end by 4 bases, with 5 bases between. CDR1 and CDR2 from the germline V gene are MNHEY and SMNVEV (reference sequence). The CDR3 totals 12 residues. CDR3 loop: CASSRPTGELFF. The CDR3 bases are TGTGCCAGCAGTCGGCCCACCGGGGAGCTGTTTTTT.

The genes are TRBV7-3 and TRBJ2-2; D perhaps matches TRBD2 (6 bases). V lost 4 bases to trimming and J lost 6 bases, with 18 bases between them. The CDR3 is 16 residues long. The germline V gene has CDR1 SGHTA and CDR2 FQGTGA. The CDR3 protein is CASSSRIAGEAGELFF. DNA of the CDR3: TGTGCCAGCAGCTCTAGGATAGCCGGGGAGGCCGGGGAGCTGTTTTTT.

The J gene is TRBJ2-7, the V gene TRBV29-1; TRBD1 matches 10 bases. The CDR3 contains 13 residues. Unmatched junction bases numbered 6, after V lost 3 bases and J lost 7 bases. Germline CDR1 SQVTM, CDR2 ANQGSEA. The CDR3 nucleotides are TGCAGCGTTGATCGACAGGGGGCGGGAGAGCAGTACTTC. This encodes CSVDRQGAGEQYF.

Details on this clone: Additional DNA sequences in this sample encode the identical CDR3. The rearrangement links TRBV10-3 to TRBJ2-7; D unclear. The germline V gene encodes CDR1 ENHRY and CDR2 SYGVKD. This CDR3 comprises 18 residues. V was clipped by 0 bases and J by 0 bases, with 18 bases between them. CDR3 region: CAISESKGLHLSSYEQYF. The CDR3 DNA follows: TGTGCCATCAGTGAGTCGAAGGGCCTACACCTTAGCTCCTACGAGCAGTACTTC.

A word on this clone: Within the sample, other DNA sequences also encode this same CDR3. The V call is TRBV5-4, the J call TRBJ1-2; no firm D call. Germline lookup yields CDR1 SGHNT and CDR2 YYREEE (reference sequence). The CDR3 is made up of 13 amino acids. Trimming shortened V by 4 bases and J by 4 bases, and 11 bases separated the two germline ends. CDR3 nucleotide sequence: TGTGCCAGCAGCAGTGACGGATTCTATGGCTACACCTTC. Its translation: CASSSDGFYGYTF.

V gene TRBV5-1 combines with J gene TRBJ2-3; D remains ambiguous. Trimming took 4 bases from V and 4 from J, leaving 16 bases between them. The CDR3 spans 15 residues. Germline loops: CDR1 SGHRS, CDR2 YFSETQ. The CDR3 loop reads CASSPSTSPADTQYF. The CDR3 DNA reads as TGCGCCAGCAGCCCCTCAACTTCTCCCGCAGATACGCAGTATTTT.

The rearrangement links TRBV7-2 to TRBJ2-5; 8 nucleotides match TRBD1. CDR1 SGHTA and CDR2 FQGNSA come from the germline V gene. With V trimmed by 1 base and J by 0 bases, 4 bases remained unmatched. The CDR3 is made up of 16 amino acids. CDR3 amino acids: CASSLVTGGYQETQYF. CDR3 coding DNA: TGTGCCAGCAGCTTAGTCACAGGGGGATACCAAGAGACCCAGTACTTC.

The chain is built from TRBV10-1 and TRBJ2-3, with TRBD1 identical over 7 bases. This CDR3 spans 14 amino acids. Germline lookup yields CDR1 WNHNN and CDR2 SYGVQD (reference sequence). V shed 3 bases, J shed 4 bases, and the junction held 4 bases outside the gene matches. The CDR3 nucleotides are TGCGCCAGCAGTGATACAGGGGCGGCAGATACGCAGTATTTT. It is translated as CASSDTGAADTQYF.

The V gene is TRBV2, the J gene TRBJ2-1; 11 bases map to TRBD1. The CDR3 loop spans 15 amino acids. With 8 bases clipped from V and 2 bases from J, the junction kept 5 bases outside the gene matches. CDR1 is SNHLY and CDR2 is FYNNEI in the germline V gene. CDR3 nucleotide sequence: TGTGCCAGCGGGGGGGACAGGGGGACCTACAATGAGCAGTTCTTC. It codes for CASGGDRGTYNEQFF. Full variable domain (outside the CDR3, taken from reference TRBV2 and TRBJ2-1): EPEVTQTPSHQVTQMGQEVILRCVPISNHLYFYWYRQILGQKVEFLVSFYNNEISEKSEIFDDQFSVERPDGSNFTLKIRSTKLEDSAMYFCASGGDRGTYNEQFFGPGTRLTVL.

The J gene is TRBJ2-5, the V gene TRBV6-6; the D gene is possibly TRBD2 (5 bases). Deletions cut 4 bases from V and 3 bases from J, with 12 bases between. The germline V gene encodes CDR1 MNHNY and CDR2 SVGAGI (reference sequence). This CDR3 is built from 14 residues. CDR3 DNA sequence: TGTGCCAGCAGTTTGGCTAGCTGGGAAGAGACCCAGTACTTC. Its protein product is CASSLASWEETQYF.

This clone was found once. The chain combines TRBV2 with TRBJ1-1, with D hard to call. This CDR3 region has 14 residues. Trimming removed 4 bases from V and 0 bases from J, with 9 bases in between. Per the germline V gene, CDR1 is SNHLY and CDR2 is FYNNEI. CDR3 loop: CASSVAEMNTEAFF. The DNA of the CDR3 is TGTGCCAGCAGTGTCGCAGAAATGAACACTGAAGCTTTCTTT.

This chain links TRBV28 with TRBJ1-5; 7 bases match TRBD1. Per the germline V gene, CDR1 is MDHEN and CDR2 is SYDVKM. Losses at the gene ends were 3 bases for V and 0 bases for J; bases not matched to a gene: 5. This CDR3 has 16 residues. DNA of the CDR3: TGTGCCAGCAGTTTTGGGACAGCGACTAGCAATCAGCCCCAGCATTTT. This sequence encodes CASSFGTATSNQPQHF.

The V and J genes are TRBV27 and TRBJ1-1; 9 positions agree with TRBD1. This CDR3 comprises 14 residues. Trimming at V came to 6 bases and at J to 3 bases, leaving 5 bases not matched to a gene. Germline V lookup: CDR1 MNHEY, CDR2 SMNVEV (reference sequence). CDR3 sequence reads: CASRQQGAHTEAFF. CDR3 bases: TGTGCCAGCAGGCAACAGGGGGCGCACACTGAAGCTTTCTTT.

V gene TRBV6-1 combines with J gene TRBJ2-4, with 7 bases aligning to TRBD1. Germline V gene sequence: CDR1 MNHNS, CDR2 SASEGT. J lost 8 bases, V lost 2 bases, and 3 bases had no gene match. The CDR3 spans 13 residues. In DNA, the CDR3 is TGTGCCAGCAGTGAACAAGGGGGCGACATTCAGTACTTC. Residues: CASSEQGGDIQYF.

The chain employs TRBV5-1 and TRBJ1-2; tentatively, D is TRBD1 (6 bases). Germline V gene sequence: CDR1 SGHRS, CDR2 YFSETQ. This CDR3 comprises 14 residues. V gave up 3 bases and J gave up 6 bases, with 15 bases separating them. The CDR3 loop is CASSSGGQGNGYTF. DNA for the CDR3: TGCGCCAGCAGCTCCGGGGGCCAGGGTAATGGCTACACCTTC.

The chain joins TRBV10-3 to TRBJ1-6, with D maybe TRBD1 (5 bases). There are 13 residues in the CDR3. Germline values: CDR1 ENHRY, CDR2 SYGVKD. V shed 10 bases and J shed 7 bases, with 14 bases lying between them. CDR3: CATVSGLNSPLHF. In DNA form, the CDR3 reads TGTGCCACCGTCTCGGGGCTGAATTCACCCCTCCACTTT.

The chain recombines TRBV5-1 with TRBJ1-4, with TRBD1 matching over 10 bases. The germline CDR1 and CDR2 sequences are SGHRS and YFSETQ. CDR3 length equals 15 residues. The V and J ends lost 4 bases and 6 bases, in that order; junction bases with no gene match: 6. DNA of the CDR3: TGCGCCAGCAGCATACAGACAGGGGGCTATGAAAAACTGTTTTTT. This encodes CASSIQTGGYEKLFF.

The V and J genes are TRBV9 and TRBJ2-6, with TRBD1 matching 7 bases. With V trimmed by 2 bases and J by 1 base, 18 bases remained unmatched. The CDR3 loop spans 21 amino acids. Germline values: CDR1 SGDLS, CDR2 YYNGEE. CDR3 sequence reads: CASSVTMRGGGYGSGANVLTF. The CDR3 DNA reads TGTGCCAGCAGCGTCACAATGCGAGGGGGCGGCTATGGTTCTGGGGCCAACGTCCTGACTTTC.